These T cell receptor beta chains were read from a single sample in a study of blood T cell repertoires in COVID-19. TCRdb's table, derived via immunoSEQ multiplex PCR, lists solely in-frame clones and lacks some. The sample lists under 150,000 clones, roughly 90% seen once, with approximately 2.4% in the top ten. The sample taken for sequencing was peripheral blood. The receptors were gathered from a human donor in a cohort sampled during active COVID-19. Each CDR3 is given with its conserved first and last residue. A D gene is named only where the DNA matches it firmly. Size is stated for part of the rows, as once, few or many counts, or as a class when the clone is expanded.

V	J	size	D	DNA	CDR3
TRBV4-3	TRBJ2-6	.	TRBD1	TGCGCCAGCAGCTTAGTAGTTGGACAGGGTATCCCTGGGGCCAACGTCCTGACTTTC	CASSLVVGQGIPGANVLTF
TRBV30	TRBJ2-5	.	.	TGTGCCTGGAGTGTACGGTCGGGGTCCGCGACCCAGTACTTC	CAWSVRSGSATQYF
TRBV19	TRBJ1-4	.	TRBD1	TGTGCCAGCCGGGACAGATATAATGAAAAACTGTTTTTT	CASRDRYNEKLFF
TRBV9	TRBJ2-3	.	.	TGTGCCAGCAGCGAGAAGAGCCCCCTAGGAGATACGCAGTATTTT	CASSEKSPLGDTQYF
TRBV11-3	TRBJ2-7	.	TRBD1	TGTGCCAGCAGCCAAAGGACAGGGACGGGCGAGCAGTACTTC	CASSQRTGTGEQYF
TRBV28	TRBJ2-1	.	TRBD1	TGTGCCAGCAGTCTAGGACAGGGAACGAATGAGCAGTTCTTC	CASSLGQGTNEQFF
TRBV15	TRBJ2-3	once	TRBD2	TGTGCCACCAGCAGGTGGGAGGGGCCCACAGATACGCAGTATTTT	CATSRWEGPTDTQYF
TRBV7-2	TRBJ2-1	.	.	TGTGCCAGCAGCTTGTACAGGGTGGCAATTGAGCAGTTCTTC	CASSLYRVAIEQFF
TRBV10-3	TRBJ2-6	.	TRBD1	TGTGCCATCAGCCCACAGGGACAGGGAGGGTCTGGGGCCAACGTCCTGACTTTC	CAISPQGQGGSGANVLTF
TRBV28	TRBJ1-6	.	.	TGTGCCAGCAGTTTATGGGCTTCCAATAATTCACCCCTCCACTTT	CASSLWASNNSPLHF
TRBV7-9	TRBJ1-4	.	TRBD1	TGTGCCAGCAGATCGGACAGGGGTAATGAAAAACTGTTTTTT	CASRSDRGNEKLFF
TRBV6-5	TRBJ1-6	.	TRBD1	TGTGCCAGCACCCGACAGGGAGTGGCTTCACCCCTCCACTTT	CASTRQGVASPLHF
TRBV30	TRBJ1-1	.	TRBD1	TGTGCCTGGAGCATTGGACAGGGGAGCACTGAAGCTTTCTTT	CAWSIGQGSTEAFF
TRBV7-9	TRBJ2-7	.	.	TGTGCCAGCAGCCCGGTTGGGACACGTAACTACGAGCAGTACTTC	CASSPVGTRNYEQYF
TRBV5-5	TRBJ2-1	.	TRBD1	TGTGCCAGCACTGACCCCGCAGGGGGTATTATCAATGAGCAGTTCTTC	CASTDPAGGIINEQFF
TRBV7-3	TRBJ2-5	.	.	TGTGCCAGCAGCTTACACCAGGGTGTTGAAGAGACCCAGTACTTC	CASSLHQGVEETQYF
TRBV7-8	TRBJ2-5	.	.	TGTGCCAGCAGCGGGGGGAACCAAGAGACCCAGTACTTC	CASSGGNQETQYF
TRBV29-1	TRBJ2-7	.	TRBD1	TGCAGCGCCGCCGGGACAGAGGCCTACGAGCAGTACTTC	CSAAGTEAYEQYF
TRBV2	TRBJ2-2	.	.	TGTGCCAGCAGTGATCCGGGGAGTCGCACCGGGGAGCTGTTTTTT	CASSDPGSRTGELFF
TRBV7-3	TRBJ2-3	.	.	TGTGCCAGCAGCCCCGGGTGGGGGGAACCCACAGATACGCAGTATTTT	CASSPGWGEPTDTQYF
TRBV15	TRBJ1-2	.	TRBD1	TGTGCCACCAGCGAGGGACAGGTGAACTATGGCTACACCTTC	CATSEGQVNYGYTF
TRBV19	TRBJ1-4	.	TRBD1	TGTGCCAGTTCATCAGAGAGGGGGCAGGGGGGAGAAAAACTGTTTTTT	CASSSERGQGGEKLFF
TRBV18	TRBJ2-7	.	TRBD2	TGTGCCAGCTCACCAAGAAGCGGGAGGGCCGGGGCCGACGAGCAGTACTTC	CASSPRSGRAGADEQYF
TRBV2	TRBJ2-7	.	TRBD1	TGTGCCAGCATCCCGGACAGGGGCTACGAGCAGTACTTC	CASIPDRGYEQYF
TRBV11-3	TRBJ1-1	.	.	TGTGCCAGCAGCTTACATGGTACAAACACTGAAGCTTTCTTT	CASSLHGTNTEAFF
TRBV6-1	TRBJ1-2	.	.	TGTGCCAGCAGTGAAAACCCTAGAACCATCCCTAACTATGGCTACACCTTC	CASSENPRTIPNYGYTF
TRBV4-1	TRBJ2-2	few	TRBD2	TGCGCCAGCAGCCTAGCGGGGCGGAACACCGGGGAGCTGTTTTTT	CASSLAGRNTGELFF
TRBV27	TRBJ2-7	.	.	TGTGCCAGCAGTTTTAACAGTGGCTACGAGCAGTACTTC	CASSFNSGYEQYF
TRBV6-5	TRBJ1-5	.	.	TGTGCCAGCAGTTCCCCGGGGAGACAGCCCCAGCATTTT	CASSSPGRQPQHF
TRBV30	TRBJ2-7	.	TRBD1	TGTGCCTGGAGTGTAGAGCACAGGGGGATCAACGAGCAGTACTTC	CAWSVEHRGINEQYF
TRBV2	TRBJ1-2	.	.	TGTGCCAGCAAGTGGGCAGACTATGGCTACACCTTC	CASKWADYGYTF
TRBV29-1	TRBJ2-7	.	.	TGCAGCGTTGTTCTAGGACAGCCTCCCTACGAGCAGTACTTC	CSVVLGQPPYEQYF
TRBV7-2	TRBJ2-1	.	TRBD2	TGTGCCAGCAGCTTAAGCGGGAGGACATCAGCGGAGCAGTTCTTC	CASSLSGRTSAEQFF
TRBV28	TRBJ1-2	.	.	TGTGCCAGCATCATTGCCGGCGAGTGGAGTGGCTACACCTTC	CASIIAGEWSGYTF
TRBV28	TRBJ2-3	.	TRBD2	TGTGCCAGCAGTCCACTCATGGGCGCGGGGGGCACAGATACGCAGTATTTT	CASSPLMGAGGTDTQYF
TRBV6-4	TRBJ1-4	.	.	TGTGCCAGCAGAAGACACGTCAGGGGTTTAAGTGAAAAACTGTTTTTT	CASRRHVRGLSEKLFF
TRBV6-6	TRBJ1-5	.	.	TGTGCCACCACAGGCAATAGCAATCAGCCCCAGCATTTT	CATTGNSNQPQHF